What follows are 20 T cell receptor beta chains derived from one specimen sequenced in a study of cytomegalovirus exposure and HLA in healthy donors. Primers for the PCR totalled 60 Vbeta and 13 Jbeta. Some clones are missing from TCRdb's copy, which holds only in-frame ones; the method was immunoSEQ multiplex PCR. The top ten clones hold roughly 3% of a sample with some 110,000 clones, about 79% of them seen once. Source material: PBMCs. Every receptor here comes from a woman aged 18-29 years in good health and CMV-seropositive.

This clone occurred a few times. One end of the junction fails to match germline, which may point to a read error. V usage is TRBV4-1 and J usage is TRBJ2-7, with 7 bases that match TRBD2. Per the germline V gene, CDR1 is MGHRA and CDR2 is YSYEKL. The length of the CDR3 is 17 residues. CDR3 protein: CDSSQLGLAASSYEQYF. The CDR3 bases are TGCGACAGCAGCCAATTGGGGCTAGCGGCTAGCTCCTACGAGCAGTACTTC.

This rearrangement joins TRBV29-1 to TRBJ2-5, with D tentatively TRBD2 (6 bases). The CDR3 extends over 13 amino acids. Between the trimmed V and J ends, which lost 7 bases and 5 bases, there was a span of 17 bases. Germline values: CDR1 SQVTM, CDR2 ANQGSEA. This CDR3 reads CSGRDGAGETQYF. DNA for the CDR3: TGCAGCGGTCGGGACGGGGCGGGGGAGACCCAGTACTTC. Together with reference TRBV29-1 and TRBJ2-5, the CDR3 gives the full variable domain: SAVISQKPSRDICQRGTSLTIQCQVDSQVTMMFWYRQQPGQSLTLIATANQGSEATYESGFVIDKFPISRPNLTFSTLTVSNMSPEDSSIYLCSGRDGAGETQYFGPGTRLLVL.

The chain couples TRBV27 to TRBJ2-1, with 10 bases aligning to TRBD2. CDR3 length: 16 residues. After removal of 2 bases from V and 6 bases from J, the junction contained 7 bases not matched to a gene. Germline V gives CDR1 MNHEY, CDR2 SMNVEV (reference sequence). The CDR3 DNA is TGTGCCAGCAGTTTAGGAGCGGGAGGGCCCCTCAATGAGCAGTTCTTC. Its protein product is CASSLGAGGPLNEQFF.

The chain couples TRBV19 to TRBJ1-4, with 8 positions matching TRBD1. The CDR3 totals 18 residues. Germline trimming cut 4 bases from V and 1 base from J; bases unmatched to any gene: 11. Per germline, CDR1 LNHDA and CDR2 SQIVND (reference sequence). The CDR3 sequence: CASSKVAGGSITNEKLFF. The CDR3 DNA follows: TGTGCCAGTAGTAAGGTGGCAGGGGGCTCGATAACTAATGAAAAACTGTTTTTT.

The V and J genes are TRBV5-1 and TRBJ1-1; D uncertain. The germline CDR1 and CDR2 sequences are SGHRS and YFSETQ. This CDR3 region has 14 residues. Trimming left V 0 bases short and J 3 bases short, with 9 bases between. The CDR3 DNA sequence: TGCGCCAGCAGCTTGGCGGCGGGAGACACTGAAGCTTTCTTT. Its translation is CASSLAAGDTEAFF.

The rearrangement joins TRBV4-1 to TRBJ1-1; unclear D gene. Germline loops: CDR1 MGHRA, CDR2 YSYEKL. This CDR3 is built from 13 residues. V lost 5 bases and J 10 bases, leaving 17 bases between the germline ends. Written as DNA, the CDR3 is TGCGCCAGCAGCTCAGAGGCCCAAGATAGAGCTTTCTTT. This codes for CASSSEAQDRAFF.

The chain uses TRBV2 and TRBJ1-2; 7 bases are a match to TRBD1. Germline CDR1 SNHLY, CDR2 FYNNEI. V lost 2 bases and J lost 1; bases outside the gene matches: 7. The CDR3 runs 16 residues. The CDR3 spells CASSEYGDRLNYGYTF. The CDR3 coding sequence is TGTGCCAGCAGTGAATATGGGGACAGACTTAACTATGGCTACACCTTC.

This chain links TRBV4-1 with TRBJ2-7; 7 bases fit TRBD2. V lost 1 base to trimming and J lost 5 bases; unmatched junction nucleotides: 2. This CDR3 contains 13 residues. CDR1 MGHRA and CDR2 YSYEKL come from the germline V gene. The CDR3 bases are TGCGCCAGCAGCCAAGTGGGACTAAACGAGCAGTACTTC. Its protein product is CASSQVGLNEQYF.

The J gene is TRBJ1-1, the V gene TRBV6-5, with 10 bases lining up with TRBD1. CDR3 size: 14 residues. Germline values: CDR1 MNHEY, CDR2 SVGAGI. The V and J ends lost 5 bases and 5 bases, in that order; junction bases with no gene match: 5. The chain's CDR3 is CASSEDRGRTEAFF. The CDR3 DNA is TGTGCCAGCAGTGAAGACAGGGGGCGAACTGAAGCTTTCTTT.

This chain uses TRBV7-6 with TRBJ2-5, with TRBD2 matching 13 bases. Germline V gives CDR1 SGHVS, CDR2 FNYEAQ. This CDR3 region has 16 residues. Trimming took 5 bases from V and 5 from J; bases not matched to a gene: 8. CDR3 protein: CASSLLTSGRQETQYF. The CDR3 region has the DNA TGTGCCAGCAGCCTACTGACTAGCGGGAGGCAGGAGACCCAGTACTTC.

The chain recombines TRBV5-1 with TRBJ2-7; 9 nucleotides align to TRBD2. The length of the CDR3 is 16 residues. Germline V CDR1 and CDR2: SGHRS, YFSETQ. The ends lost 0 bases at V and 3 bases at J; junction bases unmatched: 7. This chain's CDR3 is CASSLAGREGLYEQYF. In DNA form, the CDR3 reads TGCGCCAGCAGCTTGGCCGGGCGGGAGGGCCTCTACGAGCAGTACTTC.

The chain links TRBV4-1 to TRBJ2-2; D is undetermined. Trimming pared 3 bases from V and 8 bases from J, leaving 13 bases between. Looked up from germline, CDR1 is MGHRA and CDR2 is YSYEKL. The CDR3 totals 14 residues. For the CDR3, the DNA is TGCGCCAGCAGCCAGCAGGAAGCTGAGGGGGAGCTGTTTTTT. Protein: CASSQQEAEGELFF.

This clone was observed a handful of times. The J gene is TRBJ1-3, the V gene TRBV7-2; tentative D call: TRBD1 (5 bases). The V and J ends lost 4 bases and 4 bases respectively, with 17 bases between them. The CDR3 totals 16 residues. Germline CDR1 reads SGHTA; CDR2 reads FQGNSA. The CDR3 DNA reads TGTGCCAGCAGCTCCAGGGCCTCTGCTCTGGGAAACACCATATATTTT. Its translation is CASSSRASALGNTIYF. The whole variable domain, remainder taken from reference TRBV7-2 and TRBJ1-3, is GAGVSQSPSNKVTEKGKDVELRCDPISGHTALYWYRQSLGQGLEFLIYFQGNSAPDKSGLPSDRFSAERTGGSVSTLTIQRTQQEDSAVYLCASSSRASALGNTIYFGEGSWLTVV.

Comment on this clone: Distinct nucleotide sequences in the sample also encode this CDR3. The chain employs TRBV5-1 and TRBJ2-3; TRBD1 aligns across 7 bases. This CDR3 region has 14 residues. The germline V gene has CDR1 SGHRS and CDR2 YFSETQ. V lost 4 bases, J lost 1 base, and 3 bases stayed unmatched. CDR3 DNA: TGCGCCAGCAGCCTCGACAGGGGCACAGATACGCAGTATTTT. Translating gives CASSLDRGTDTQYF.

The chain couples TRBV4-1 to TRBJ2-7; D ambiguous. The CDR3 is 12 residues long. Deletions cut 0 bases from V and 5 bases from J, with 5 bases between. Germline-derived CDR1 and CDR2 are MGHRA and YSYEKL. CDR3 DNA: TGCGCCAGCAGCCAAGATTCTGACGAGCAGTACTTC. It is translated as CASSQDSDEQYF.

This clone was seen once. The chain carries TRBV18 and TRBJ2-7; possibly TRBD2 for D (6 bases). Deletions cut 4 bases from V and 2 bases from J, with 15 bases between. This CDR3 has 15 residues. Germline V lookup: CDR1 KGHSH, CDR2 LQKENI. In nucleotides, the CDR3 is TGTGCCAGCTCACGGGGGGTAGCTCTTACCTACGAGCAGTACTTC. As protein: CASSRGVALTYEQYF.

The rearrangement uses TRBV11-2 and TRBJ2-5; TRBD1 is a possible D gene (5 bases). In germline, CDR1 is SGHAT, CDR2 FQNNGV. Deletions cut 2 bases from V and 5 bases from J, with 18 bases between. The CDR3 consists of 16 residues. CDR3 region: CASSLFGPSYRETQYF. CDR3 DNA: TGTGCCAGCAGCTTATTTGGACCCTCTTACAGGGAGACCCAGTACTTC. The full variable domain, its missing parts supplied by reference TRBV11-2 and TRBJ2-5, is EAGVAQSPRYKIIEKRQSVAFWCNPISGHATLYWYQQILGQGPKLLIQFQNNGVVDDSQLPKDRFSAERLKGVDSTLKIQPAKLEDSAVYLCASSLFGPSYRETQYFGPGTRLLVL.

The chain employs TRBV30 and TRBJ2-1, with 7 bases identical to TRBD2. J lost 4 bases, V lost 2 bases, and 8 bases had no gene match. The germline V gene encodes CDR1 GTSNPN and CDR2 SVGIG (reference sequence). The CDR3 is 15 amino acids. The CDR3 region has the DNA TGTGCCTGGAGTCCCTCGAGAGCGGGGTACAATGAGCAGTTCTTC. Protein sequence: CAWSPSRAGYNEQFF.

The V gene is TRBV30, the J gene TRBJ1-1; possibly TRBD1 for D (5 bases). CDR1 and CDR2 (germline): GTSNPN, SVGIG (reference sequence). Trimming shortened V by 5 bases and J by 5 bases, and 15 bases separated the two germline ends. The CDR3 consists of 13 residues. The CDR3 DNA reads TGTGCCTGGCGGGGGGTCGGGCGGACTGAAGCTTTCTTT. The encoded protein is CAWRGVGRTEAFF.

In this sample, this clone turned up once. The gene calls are TRBV15 and TRBJ2-7, with 8 bases identical to TRBD1. Germline loops: CDR1 LNHNV, CDR2 YYDKDF (reference sequence). Trimming cost V 0 bases and J 9 bases; bases outside gene matches: 4. This CDR3 has 13 residues. The CDR3: CATSRDLGQGQYF. CDR3 nucleotide sequence: TGTGCCACCAGCAGAGATCTAGGACAGGGGCAGTACTTC.